This TCR beta chain was observed in a study of technical replicates of blood from a few donors. Profiled with immunoSEQ multiplex PCR; TCRdb holds only in-frame clones, not every one. The table records some 70,000 clones, approximately 93% of them present only once. The CDR3 covers 14 residues. The trim removed 5 bases at V and 4 bases at J, leaving 6 bases unmatched. CDR1 LNHDA and CDR2 SQIVND come from the germline V gene (reference sequence). The chain has TRBV19 and TRBJ1-1; 8 nucleotides align to TRBD1. What was sequenced was PBMCs. The source is a human donor in good health. Some clones in this sample may be carry-over from other donors' samples. In DNA form, the CDR3 reads TGTGCCAGTAGTGGCCTGACAGGGGTCACTGAAGCTTTCTTT. Residues: CASSGLTGVTEAFF.